The rows below give T cell receptor beta chains drawn from one sample of a study of cytomegalovirus exposure and HLA in healthy donors. Profiling relied on immunoSEQ multiplex PCR, and the TCRdb table lists in-frame clones only, not all of them. The sample yields approximately 59,000 clones, 68% seen once. The sequenced sample was PBMCs. These TCRs come from a man aged 35 to 55 in good health and CMV-seropositive. The CDR3 runs from the conserved cysteine through the conserved F or W. Fields, in order: V gene, D gene, J gene, clone size, CDR3 protein, CDR3 DNA. D genes are given only for firm matches. Clone sizes are given selectively: once, few, many, or a class where the clone is expanded.

V gene: TRBV6-1; D gene: TRBD1; J gene: TRBJ1-5; clone size: NA; CDR3 protein: CASSPDRDQPQHF; CDR3 DNA: TGTGCCAGCAGTCCGGACAGGGATCAGCCCCAGCATTTT
V gene: TRBV11-2; D gene: NA; J gene: TRBJ2-7; clone size: NA; CDR3 protein: CASSLEGGGTYEQYF; CDR3 DNA: TGTGCCAGCAGCTTAGAAGGGGGGGGAACCTACGAGCAGTACTTC
V gene: TRBV29-1; D gene: NA; J gene: TRBJ2-3; clone size: NA; CDR3 protein: CSVSTQGDTQYF; CDR3 DNA: TGCAGCGTCTCCACCCAGGGAGATACGCAGTATTTT
V gene: TRBV28; D gene: NA; J gene: TRBJ2-7; clone size: NA; CDR3 protein: CASTPPGVYEQYF; CDR3 DNA: TGTGCCAGCACTCCCCCCGGGGTCTACGAGCAGTACTTC
V gene: TRBV7-2; D gene: NA; J gene: TRBJ2-3; clone size: few; CDR3 protein: CASSSQLHTDTQYF; CDR3 DNA: TGTGCCAGCAGCTCCCAACTACACACAGATACGCAGTATTTT
V gene: TRBV2; D gene: TRBD2; J gene: TRBJ2-1; clone size: once; CDR3 protein: CASSESRYGRAVEQFF; CDR3 DNA: TGTGCCAGCAGCGAAAGCCGGTACGGGAGGGCCGTTGAGCAGTTCTTC
V gene: TRBV5-1; D gene: NA; J gene: TRBJ2-2; clone size: NA; CDR3 protein: CASSLSGRGTGELFF; CDR3 DNA: TGCGCCAGCAGCCTTTCAGGGCGGGGCACCGGGGAGCTGTTTTTT
V gene: TRBV30; D gene: TRBD2; J gene: TRBJ2-1; clone size: few; CDR3 protein: CAWSVGSGENEQFF; CDR3 DNA: TGTGCCTGGAGTGTAGGTAGCGGGGAGAATGAGCAGTTCTTC
V gene: TRBV9; D gene: TRBD2; J gene: TRBJ2-7; clone size: NA; CDR3 protein: CASSVDASGGLEQYF; CDR3 DNA: TGTGCCAGCAGCGTAGATGCTAGCGGGGGTCTCGAGCAGTACTTC
V gene: TRBV6-1; D gene: NA; J gene: TRBJ1-6; clone size: NA; CDR3 protein: CASSEGANGSPLHF; CDR3 DNA: TGTGCCAGCAGTGAAGGGGCTAATGGTTCACCCCTCCACTTT
V gene: TRBV6-1; D gene: TRBD1; J gene: TRBJ2-2; clone size: NA; CDR3 protein: CASSELGRDRRFGAGELFF; CDR3 DNA: TGTGCCAGCAGTGAACTCGGTCGGGACAGGAGGTTCGGGGCCGGGGAGCTGTTTTTT
V gene: TRBV20-1; D gene: NA; J gene: TRBJ1-4; clone size: NA; CDR3 protein: CSARTNEKLFF; CDR3 DNA: TGCAGTGCCCGGACAAATGAAAAACTGTTTTTT
V gene: TRBV6-5; D gene: TRBD2; J gene: TRBJ2-5; clone size: NA; CDR3 protein: CASSPSGSGGETQYF; CDR3 DNA: TGTGCCAGCAGTCCAAGCGGGAGTGGGGGAGAGACCCAGTACTTC
V gene: TRBV6-5; D gene: NA; J gene: TRBJ1-4; clone size: NA; CDR3 protein: CASSRKDLGGKLFF; CDR3 DNA: TGTGCCAGCAGTCGAAAGGATCTGGGGGGAAAACTGTTTTTT